Listed below are T cell receptor beta chains from one sample, sequenced in a study of sequential checkpoint blockade in melanoma. Data came from immunoSEQ multiplex PCR; TCRdb stores just in-frame clones and leaves some out. The sample carries under 15,000 clones, 60% to 80% recorded once. Sequences were derived from CD8+ T cells sorted from blood (inferred from file names), sampled from a patient given nivolumab and ipilimumab in sequence. These receptors were collected from a human donor with melanoma. Each CDR3 is given with its conserved first and last residue. A D gene is named only where the DNA matches it firmly. The size entry is marked missing in some rows and otherwise reads once, few, many or a size class.

J,V,D,size,DNA,CDR3
TRBJ2-3,TRBV5-1,TRBD2,.,TGCGCCAGCAAGGGAAAACTAGCGGGATATACGCAGTATTTT,CASKGKLAGYTQYF
TRBJ2-7,TRBV7-6,TRBD1,.,TGTGCCAGCAGCTTGGGACAGGGTTCGCTTTACGAGCAGTACTTC,CASSLGQGSLYEQYF
TRBJ2-3,TRBV27,TRBD2,.,TGTGCCAGCAGTTTTGCGGGGGGGGAGGGGGCGAGCACAGATACGCAGTATTTT,CASSFAGGEGASTDTQYF
TRBJ2-1,TRBV6-5,.,few,TGTGCCAGCAGTTACTCGGACTATGATGAGCAGTTCTTC,CASSYSDYDEQFF
TRBJ1-2,TRBV6-5,.,.,TGTGCCAGCAGTTACGGAGGGGGGCGGGGGGATGGCTACACCTTC,CASSYGGGRGDGYTF
TRBJ2-7,TRBV20-1,.,.,TGCAGTGCTAGGGACAGCTACGAGCAGTACTTC,CSARDSYEQYF
TRBJ2-3,TRBV9,TRBD2,few,TGTGCCAGCAGCAATCTAGCGGGGGCTCAAGATACGCAGTATTTT,CASSNLAGAQDTQYF
TRBJ2-7,TRBV27,.,.,TGTGCCAGCAGTTACGGGGGAAAACCCTACGAGCAGTACTTC,CASSYGGKPYEQYF
TRBJ2-1,TRBV5-1,TRBD2,.,TGCGCCAGCAGCTTGGCCCTCGGGACTAGCGGTTTGGAGCAGTTCTTC,CASSLALGTSGLEQFF
TRBJ1-2,TRBV5-5,.,.,TGTGCCAGCAGCCTCGGGGTGAACTATGGCTACACCTTC,CASSLGVNYGYTF
TRBJ2-3,TRBV11-2,TRBD2,once,TGTGCCAGCAGCTCCGGACTAGCGGGACCTTTACTCACAGATACGCAGTATTTT,CASSSGLAGPLLTDTQYF
TRBJ1-2,TRBV7-9,.,.,TGTGCCAGCAGCTTTGTCTTAGGGGGTCCTTTTGGCTACACCTTC,CASSFVLGGPFGYTF
TRBJ1-2,TRBV5-6,TRBD1,.,TGTGCCAGCAGCTTGGGACCGGGGACAGGGGGCGCTTATGGCTACACCTTC,CASSLGPGTGGAYGYTF
TRBJ2-7,TRBV2,TRBD1,few,TGTGCCAGCAGTGAAGGGACAGGGGGTACCTACGAGCAGTACTTC,CASSEGTGGTYEQYF
TRBJ2-7,TRBV6-6,TRBD2,.,TGTGCCAGCAGTCTATTAGCGGGGGAGCACGAGCAGTACTTC,CASSLLAGEHEQYF
TRBJ2-5,TRBV19,TRBD2,.,TGTGCCAGTAGTTACGGGAGGGGAGAGACCCAGTACTTC,CASSYGRGETQYF
TRBJ2-7,TRBV19,TRBD2,.,TGTGCCAGTAGTACCCGAAACCTAGCGGGAGTCTCCTACGAGCAGTACTTC,CASSTRNLAGVSYEQYF
TRBJ1-2,TRBV4-1,.,.,TGCGCCAGCAGCCAAGACGGAACAGGGTCGCCAGCGAACTATGGCTACACCTTC,CASSQDGTGSPANYGYTF
TRBJ2-2,TRBV6-4,.,few,TGTGCCAGCAGTGACTCCTCGTTAGACAGGAACACCGGGGAGCTGTTTTTT,CASSDSSLDRNTGELFF
TRBJ1-1,TRBV2,.,.,TGTGCCAGCAGTGCTCAGAACATGAACACTGAAGCTTTCTTT,CASSAQNMNTEAFF
TRBJ2-3,TRBV10-1,TRBD2,.,TGCGCCAGCAGCCGGGGGGGCGTGGCAGATACGCAGTATTTT,CASSRGGVADTQYF
TRBJ1-5,TRBV27,.,once,TGTGCCAGCAGCTCGACAGGATATAGCAATCAGCCCCAGCATTTT,CASSSTGYSNQPQHF
TRBJ1-2,TRBV6-5,TRBD1,.,TGTGCCAGCAGTTACTCAGGACAGGGGCCTAACTATGGCTACACCTTC,CASSYSGQGPNYGYTF
TRBJ2-7,TRBV2,TRBD2,.,TGTGCCAGCAGTGAAGCAGCGGGGGGAAACTACGAGCAGTACTTC,CASSEAAGGNYEQYF
TRBJ2-7,TRBV27,.,.,TGTGCCAGCAGTTCCTCCAGATTTACGGGCTACGAGCAGTACTTC,CASSSSRFTGYEQYF
TRBJ2-1,TRBV28,.,.,TGTGCCAGCAGTTTAGAGGGAGAGGCAAATGAGCAGTTCTTC,CASSLEGEANEQFF
TRBJ2-1,TRBV7-6,.,.,TGTGCCAGCAGCTTAGTGGGGGGTTCCTACAATGAGCAGTTCTTC,CASSLVGGSYNEQFF
TRBJ1-1,TRBV19,TRBD1,.,TGTGCCAGTAGTATAGAACTCGACAGGGGGCTGAACACTGAAGCTTTCTTT,CASSIELDRGLNTEAFF
TRBJ1-5,TRBV19,.,.,TGTGCCAGTAGTAGACGACAGAGTAGCAATCAGCCCCAGCATTTT,CASSRRQSSNQPQHF
TRBJ2-3,TRBV11-2,TRBD1,.,TGTGCCAGCAGCTTAGGAGGGACAGGGCCTACAGATACGCAGTATTTT,CASSLGGTGPTDTQYF
TRBJ2-1,TRBV30,.,.,TGTGCCTGGAGTAACGAACGGGATCGGTCCTACAATGAGCAGTTCTTC,CAWSNERDRSYNEQFF
TRBJ2-3,TRBV11-2,TRBD2,.,TGTGCCAGCAGCTTAGCGCCTAGCGGGAGGGCAGATACGCAGTATTTT,CASSLAPSGRADTQYF
TRBJ2-1,TRBV30,TRBD2,.,TGTGCCTGGAGCCGGGGGGGGACGGATGAGCAGTTCTTC,CAWSRGGTDEQFF
TRBJ1-5,TRBV19,.,.,TGTGCCAGTACTATAGAGGGAGATCAGCCCCAGCATTTT,CASTIEGDQPQHF
TRBJ2-6,TRBV7-8,TRBD2,.,TGTGCCAGCAGCTTATCTTTACTAGCGGAATACTCTGGGGCCAACGTCCTGACTTTC,CASSLSLLAEYSGANVLTF
TRBJ1-4,TRBV7-9,.,.,TGTGCCAGCAGCTTAGTTGTTAGGGTAGGGACTGCAACTAATGAAAAACTGTTTTTT,CASSLVVRVGTATNEKLFF
TRBJ2-7,TRBV5-6,.,.,TGTGCCAGCACTACACAGATCACCTACGAGCAGTACTTC,CASTTQITYEQYF
TRBJ2-4,TRBV27,.,.,TGTGCCAGCAGTTTAACAGGGATGGACATTCAGTACTTC,CASSLTGMDIQYF